The 21 T cell receptor beta chains in this list originate from one sample, sequenced in a study of tumor and adjacent non-tumor tissue in lung cancer. TCRbeta libraries were built with three rounds of nested PCR, modified from ARM-PCR. One entry per CDR3 protein results from TCRdb running MiXCR on the multiplex PCR reads. The sample lists approximately 79,000 distinct CDR3 sequences, around 59% occurring once. RNA was extracted from bulk tissue without any cell sorting. The sequenced material came from lung tumor tissue. These receptors were collected from a man aged 65-85 years with non-small cell lung cancer.

About this clonotype: Relative to the germline gene, one junction end is altered; a read error may explain this. V gene TRBV28 combines with J gene TRBJ2-2; the D gene is possibly TRBD2 (5 bases). The CDR3 contains 13 residues. CDR1 is MDHEN, CDR2 SYDVKM, per germline. As DNA, the CDR3 is TGTACCAGCAGCCTGGGTGGAGCCGGGGAGCCGTTTTTT. Its protein product is CTSSLGGAGEPFF.

This clonotype was recorded a few times. The chain joins TRBV7-9 to TRBJ1-1; weak D call: TRBD1 (6 bases). CDR1 and CDR2 from the germline V gene are SEHNR and FQNEAQ (reference sequence). V shed 9 bases and J shed 5 bases, with 16 bases lying between them. This CDR3 comprises 13 residues. CDR3 bases: TGTGCCAGTAGCCCACCAGACAGGACTGAAGCTTTCTTT. Translating gives CASSPPDRTEAFF.

Details on this clonotype: Relative to the germline gene, one junction end is altered; a read error may explain this. The chain has TRBV12-3 or TRBV12-4 and TRBJ2-7, with TRBD2 matching over 7 bases. The CDR3 loop spans 14 amino acids. The CDR3 DNA follows: TGTGCCAGCAGCTCGCCTAATGCGGGAGATCAGCAGTATTTC. Translated, it gives CASSSPNAGDQQYF.

In its sample, this clonotype ranks as medium-sized. The chain is built from TRBV29-1 and TRBJ2-3; D possibly corresponds to TRBD2 (6 bases). Trimming left V 4 bases short and J 5 bases short, with 13 bases between. CDR1 is SQVTM, CDR2 ANQGSEA, per germline. CDR3 length equals 13 residues. This CDR3 is CSVAVGSGDTQYF. The DNA for the CDR3 is TGCAGCGTTGCGGTCGGGAGTGGAGATACGCAGTATTTT.

Worth noting for this clonotype: This may come from a read error, since a much larger clone is one base off. This chain connects TRBV6-5 to TRBJ2-7; D is possibly TRBD2 (6 bases). Germline-derived CDR1 and CDR2 are MNHEY and SVGAGI. The V gene lost 4 bases and the J gene lost 7 bases, with 23 bases spanning the gap. The CDR3 length is 16 residues. In DNA, the CDR3 is TGTGCCAGCAGTTCGTTCCAGGCGGGGTCTATCCAAGAGCAGTACTTC. This encodes CASSSFQAGSIQEQYF.

On this clonotype: In this CDR3 the conserved last residue, phenylalanine or tryptophan, is missing, so a read error is likely. The V gene is TRBV28, the J gene TRBJ2-7, with D possibly TRBD2 on 5 matching bases. Germline V gives CDR1 MDHEN, CDR2 SYDVKM. V lost 7 bases to trimming and J lost 3 bases, with 10 bases between them. The CDR3 contains 12 residues. CDR3 DNA sequence: TGTGCCAGCAAGGTAGCGAGCTACGAGCAGTACTTA. This sequence encodes CASKVASYEQYL.

This clonotype was picked up many times. This chain uses TRBV7-9 with TRBJ1-4; D not resolved. CDR3 length: 15 residues. V lost 4 bases to trimming and J lost 12 bases, with 21 bases between them. The germline V gene has CDR1 SEHNR and CDR2 FQNEAQ (reference sequence). The CDR3 DNA is TGTGCCAGCAGCTCCTCGGTGGGCGTTCCGAGGGAACTGTTTTTT. It yields the protein CASSSSVGVPRELFF.

Comments on this clonotype: The junction and the germline gene differ at one end; a read error may be behind it. V and J are TRBV5-1 and TRBJ2-1; 13 nucleotides align to TRBD2. The CDR3 covers 15 residues. Germline V lookup: CDR1 SGHRS, CDR2 YFSETQ. CDR3 in amino acids: CASSPGLAGVNQQFF. CDR3 nucleotide sequence: TGCGCCAGCAGCCCCGGACTAGCGGGAGTCAATCAGCAGTTCTTC.

A word on this clonotype: This clone may be a read error of a much larger clone one base away. CDR3 bases: TGTGCCAGCAGCTTCGGGACAGCAATCATAATGGATGAGCAGTTCTTC. Its translation is CASSFGTAIIMDEQFF. V usage is TRBV11-2 and J usage is TRBJ2-1; 7 bases map to TRBD1. The V gene end was trimmed by 3 bases and the J gene end by 8 bases; junction bases not matched to a gene: 13. Germline V gene lookup returns CDR1 SGHAT and CDR2 FQNNGV. CDR3 length: 16 residues.

This clonotype was observed a few times. This clone may be a read error of a much larger clone one base away. The rearrangement links TRBV6-1 to TRBJ2-7, with unresolved D. This CDR3 is 14 amino acids long. V lost 7 bases and J 3 bases, leaving 16 bases between the germline ends. Germline V gene lookup returns CDR1 MNHNS and CDR2 SASEGT. CDR3 sequence: CASTRTELGYEQYF. The CDR3 coding sequence is TGTGCCAGCACCCGGACGGAGTTGGGCTACGAGCAGTACTTC.

In its sample, this clonotype was seen a few times. The gene calls are TRBV11-3 and TRBJ2-7; D may be TRBD2 (6 bases). There are 13 residues in the CDR3. Trimming shortened V by 5 bases and J by 7 bases, and 15 bases separated the two germline ends. The germline V gene encodes CDR1 SGHNT and CDR2 YENEEA. The CDR3 DNA is TGTGCCAGCAGCCCGGAGGGCTGGTCAGAGCAGTACTTC. This translates into CASSPEGWSEQYF.

This clonotype was counted once. This may be a read error: a much more frequent sequence differs by one nucleotide. The chain employs TRBV5-4 and TRBJ1-2; 8 bases agree with TRBD1. CDR3 size: 14 residues. Germline CDR1 reads SGHNT; CDR2 reads YYREEE (reference sequence). CDR3 DNA sequence: TGTGCCAGCGGCTTGGACAGGGATGCCTATGGCTACACCTTC. As protein: CASGLDRDAYGYTF.

As to this clonotype: The junction departs from germline at one end; a sequencing error may be responsible. This chain links TRBV6-6 with TRBJ2-2; 7 bases are shared with TRBD2. This CDR3 is 15 amino acids long. The germline V gene has CDR1 MNHNY and CDR2 SVGAGI (reference sequence). CDR3 residues: CANLPGLREGGELFF. DNA for the CDR3: TGTGCCAACCTACCAGGACTAAGGGAGGGCGGGGAGTTGTTTTTT.

Worth noting for this clonotype: The junction does not match germline at one end; this may be a read error. The genes are TRBV6-6 and TRBJ2-5; a possible D gene is TRBD2 (6 bases). The length of the CDR3 is 13 residues. Germline V lookup: CDR1 MNHNY, CDR2 SVGAGI (reference sequence). DNA of the CDR3: TGTGCCAGCAGCGCCGGACTACGGGAGACCCAGAACTTC. Translated: CASSAGLRETQNF.

This rearrangement joins TRBV29-1 to TRBJ2-2; 7 bases fit TRBD1. The CDR3 runs 16 residues. Germline V gene lookup returns CDR1 SQVTM and CDR2 ANQGSEA. V gave up 0 bases and J gave up 6 bases; unmatched junction bases: 10. The CDR3 sequence: CSVEDRYRGTPGELFF. CDR3 nucleotides: TGCAGCGTTGAAGATCGCTACAGGGGAACACCCGGGGAGCTGTTTTTT.

This clonotype was seen repeatedly, ten times or more. The chain couples TRBV5-1 to TRBJ2-1; the D gene is possibly TRBD2 (6 bases). This CDR3 region has 18 residues. V was pared by 3 bases and J by 1 base, with 20 bases between. The germline V gene encodes CDR1 SGHRS and CDR2 YFSETQ. The DNA of the CDR3 is TGCGCCAGCAGCTCGGTCGGGGGAGAACGGACGTCCTACAATGAGCAGTTCTTC. Translation: CASSSVGGERTSYNEQFF. Together with reference TRBV5-1 and TRBJ2-1, the CDR3 gives the full variable domain: KAGVTQTPRYLIKTRGQQVTLSCSPISGHRSVSWYQQTPGQGLQFLFEYFSETQRNKGNFPGRFSGRQFSNSRSEMNVSTLELGDSALYLCASSSVGGERTSYNEQFFGPGTRLTVL.

Concerning this clonotype: One junction end does not reproduce the germline sequence, and a read error may be involved. The rearrangement links TRBV10-3 to TRBJ1-5; a weak D match, TRBD1 (6 bases). The germline gives CDR1 ENHRY, CDR2 SYGVKD. The CDR3 extends over 15 amino acids. The CDR3 DNA follows: TGTGCCGTCGGGGAGAGGGACAACAGCAATCAGCCCCAGCATTTC. It yields the protein CAVGERDNSNQPQHF.

This clonotype is a singleton in its sample. A much larger clone sits a single nucleotide away, making a read error possible. No DNA is shown, since the ends of the CDR3 on it are uncertain; the CDR3 is the one TCRdb lists. This chain links TRBV20-1 with TRBJ1-1; the table's TRBD1 call for D was not verified on the DNA. Ends included, the CDR3 has 15 residues. Germline V CDR1 and CDR2: DFQATT, SNEGSKA (reference sequence). CDR3 sequence: CSARDWGTGNTETFF.

The chain couples TRBV20-1 to TRBJ2-3; D possibly corresponds to TRBD2 (6 bases). This CDR3 spans 12 amino acids. Germline V gene lookup returns CDR1 DFQATT and CDR2 SNEGSKA (reference sequence). The DNA of the CDR3 is TGCAGCCTTGCGACCGGGGGAGATACGCAGTATTTT. Its protein is CSLATGGDTQYF.

Concerning this clonotype itself: One end of the junction does not line up with germline, which may come from a read error. This sequence joins TRBV4-2 and TRBJ2-5; 8 positions match TRBD2. The V gene's germline CDR1 is LGHNA and CDR2 YNFKEQ. The CDR3 consists of 15 residues. The CDR3 DNA reads as TGTGTCAGCTGCCAAGGTAGCGGGGAGGGGGAGACCCAGTACTTC. The encoded protein is CVSCQGSGEGETQYF.

The chain couples TRBV11-2 to TRBJ2-7; D gene unclear. Trimming left V 5 bases short and J 2 bases short, with 7 bases between. Germline values: CDR1 SGHAT, CDR2 FQNNGV. The CDR3 is 12 amino acids. CDR3 protein: CASSILPYEQYF. The CDR3 DNA reads as TGTGCCAGCAGCATCCTACCCTACGAGCAGTACTTC.